The present T cell receptor (beta chain) was sequenced within a study of cytomegalovirus exposure and HLA in healthy donors. At the level of the study: Among 150 million to 200 million T cells, an earlier analysis found about 110 million unique TCR beta sequences. Overall study results and limits: In a later analysis, HLA-associated TCR beta chains were more clonally expanded than equally common others. The investigators catalogued 150 to 200 TCR beta chains as cytomegalovirus-associated.

Donors in the study were healthy people who gave bone marrow. In germline, CDR1 is SGHAT, CDR2 FQNNGV. CDR3 size: 16 residues. The V gene lost 6 bases and the J gene lost 10 bases, with 25 bases spanning the gap. The PCR employed 60 Vbeta primers together with 13 Jbeta primers. Produced via immunoSEQ multiplex PCR; TCRdb's table is partial and in-frame only. Of approximately 190,000 clones listed, approximately 84% are singletons. A note on this clone: Its antigen remains unknown.

The chain links TRBV11-2 to TRBJ2-1; a weak D match, TRBD2 (5 bases). The sample consisted of PBMCs. The source of this sequence is a man aged 45-65 years in good health and CMV-seronegative. The CDR3 DNA reads as TGTGCCAGCAGACCCCTCCGGACTCAACGATCCCGGGAGCAGTTCTTC. It codes for CASRPLRTQRSREQFF.